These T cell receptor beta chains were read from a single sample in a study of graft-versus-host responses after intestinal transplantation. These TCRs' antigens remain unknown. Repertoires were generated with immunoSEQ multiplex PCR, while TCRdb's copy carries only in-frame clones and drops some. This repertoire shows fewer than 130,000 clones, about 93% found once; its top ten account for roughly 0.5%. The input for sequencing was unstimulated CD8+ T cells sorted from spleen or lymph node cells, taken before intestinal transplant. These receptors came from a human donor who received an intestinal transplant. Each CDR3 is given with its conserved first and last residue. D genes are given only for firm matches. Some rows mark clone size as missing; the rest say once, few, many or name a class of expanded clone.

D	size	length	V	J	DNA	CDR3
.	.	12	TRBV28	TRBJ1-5	TGTGCCAGCAGTCCTACAAATCAGCCCCAGCATTTT	CASSPTNQPQHF
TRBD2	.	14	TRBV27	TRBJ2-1	TGTGCCAGCAGTCCCCTAGTTAGCGGGGATGAGCAGTTCTTC	CASSPLVSGDEQFF
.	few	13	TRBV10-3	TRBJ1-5	TGTGCCATCAGTGATGGGGTGCCGCAGCCCCAGCATTTT	CAISDGVPQPQHF
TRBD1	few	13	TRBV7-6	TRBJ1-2	TGTGCCAGCAGCCATGGGCAGGGGGGAGGTCACACCTTC	CASSHGQGGGHTF
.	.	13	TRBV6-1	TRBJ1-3	TGTGCCTCCCTAGGGGGGGCGAGAGACACCATATATTTT	CASLGGARDTIYF
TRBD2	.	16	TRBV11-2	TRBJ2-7	TGTGCCAGCACCCCCTCCAGCGGGACTATTCACTACGAGCAGTACTTC	CASTPSSGTIHYEQYF
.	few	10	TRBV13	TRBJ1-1	TGTGCCAGCAGCCACGAAGAAGCTTTCTTT	CASSHEEAFF
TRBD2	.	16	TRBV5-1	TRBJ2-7	TGCGCCAGCCAAGGGACTAGCGCTGGGGGTGGCTACGAGCAGTACTTC	CASQGTSAGGGYEQYF
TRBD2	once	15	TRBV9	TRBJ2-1	TGTGCCAGCAGCGTAGGCGGGAGGGCCGGAAATGAGCAGTTCTTC	CASSVGGRAGNEQFF
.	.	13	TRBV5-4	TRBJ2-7	TGTGCCAGCGCAAAACGTGGGGCCTACGAGCAGTACTTC	CASAKRGAYEQYF
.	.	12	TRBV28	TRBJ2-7	TGTGCCAGCAGTCTGGGGGAGTACGAGCAGTACTTC	CASSLGEYEQYF
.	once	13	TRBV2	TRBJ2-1	TGTGCCAGCAGTGACCCGATCTTCAATGAGCAGTTCTTC	CASSDPIFNEQFF
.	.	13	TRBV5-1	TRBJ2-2	TGCGCCAGCAGCTTGGAAGGCCCCGGGGAGCTGTTTTTT	CASSLEGPGELFF
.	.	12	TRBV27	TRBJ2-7	TGTGCCAGCAGTTCCCCTTCCTACGAGCAGTACTTC	CASSSPSYEQYF
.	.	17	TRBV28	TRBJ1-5	TGTGCCAGCAGTCCGATCGGGCTTAGTTCTGGGGATCAGCCCCAGCATTTT	CASSPIGLSSGDQPQHF
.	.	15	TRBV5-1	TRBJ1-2	TGCGCCAGCAGCTTGGGCAGGGGCCCGTCCTATGGCTACACCTTC	CASSLGRGPSYGYTF
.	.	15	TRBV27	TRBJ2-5	TGTGCCAGCAGTTTATCGTGGGGGCGCGGGGAGACCCAGTACTTC	CASSLSWGRGETQYF